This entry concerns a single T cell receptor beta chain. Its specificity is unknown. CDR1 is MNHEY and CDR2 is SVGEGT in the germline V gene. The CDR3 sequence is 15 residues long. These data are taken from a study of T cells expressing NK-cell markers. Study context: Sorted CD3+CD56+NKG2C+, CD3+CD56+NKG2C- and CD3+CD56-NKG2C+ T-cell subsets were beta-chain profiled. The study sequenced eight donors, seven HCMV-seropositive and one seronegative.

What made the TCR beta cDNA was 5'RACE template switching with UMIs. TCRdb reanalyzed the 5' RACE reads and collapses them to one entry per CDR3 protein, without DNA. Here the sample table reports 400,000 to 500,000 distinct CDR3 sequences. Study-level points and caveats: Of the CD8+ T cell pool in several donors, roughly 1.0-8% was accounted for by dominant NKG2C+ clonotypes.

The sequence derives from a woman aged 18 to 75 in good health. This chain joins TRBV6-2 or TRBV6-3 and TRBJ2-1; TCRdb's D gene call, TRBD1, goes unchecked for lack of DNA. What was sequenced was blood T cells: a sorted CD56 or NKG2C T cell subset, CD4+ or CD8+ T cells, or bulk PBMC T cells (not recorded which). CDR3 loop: CASSSGASPYNEQFF.